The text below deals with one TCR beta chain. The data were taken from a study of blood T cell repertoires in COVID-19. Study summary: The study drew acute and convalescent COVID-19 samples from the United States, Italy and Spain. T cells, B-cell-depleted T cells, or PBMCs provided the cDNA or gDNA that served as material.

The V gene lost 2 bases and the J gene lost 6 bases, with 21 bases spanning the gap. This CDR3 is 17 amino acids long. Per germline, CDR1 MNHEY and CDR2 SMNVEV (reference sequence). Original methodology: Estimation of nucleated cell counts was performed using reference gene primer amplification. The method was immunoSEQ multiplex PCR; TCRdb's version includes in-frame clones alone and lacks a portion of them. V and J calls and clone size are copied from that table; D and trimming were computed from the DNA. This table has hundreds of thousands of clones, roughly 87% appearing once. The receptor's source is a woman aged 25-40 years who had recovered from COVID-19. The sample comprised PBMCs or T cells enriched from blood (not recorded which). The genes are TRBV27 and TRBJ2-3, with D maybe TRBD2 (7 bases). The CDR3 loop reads CASSLKVAGARYDTQYF. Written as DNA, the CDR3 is TGTGCCAGCAGTTTAAAGGTGGCGGGGGCCAGATATGATACGCAGTATTTT.